What follows describes a single T cell receptor (beta chain). Its antigen is unknown. The sample's time point: sample taken at primary tumor resection. Tumor, nontumor lung or frozen PBMC supplied whole RNA that was sequenced unsorted. These data originate in a study of spatial heterogeneity in lung cancer. Overall study context: Detection consistently captured more beta-chain sequences than alpha-chain sequences. A unique TCR and UMI combination showed up more than ten times in raw reads, on average. Study observations and caveats: Ubiquitous, expanded tumor-derived TCRs were more frequently observed in blood at resection than at follow-up.

The CDR3 contains 12 residues. V dropped 6 bases and J dropped 3 bases, with 11 bases sitting between them. Germline V CDR1 and CDR2: SQVTM, ANQGSEA. Every TCR cDNA molecule bore its own unique molecular identifier. TCRdb recomputed calls from the 5' RACE reads with MiXCR, one row per CDR3 protein. The data contain about 82,000 distinct CDR3 sequences, roughly 12% of them singletons. J is TRBJ2-5 and V is TRBV29-1; the D is unclear. The source material was PBMCs, sampled at surgery. This TCR came from a male donor with early-stage non-small cell lung cancer. CDR3 sequence reads: CSVDTWEETQYF. The CDR3 region has the DNA TGCAGCGTCGATACCTGGGAAGAGACCCAGTACTTC.